This T cell receptor beta chain was found in a study of CD8+ T cells in alopecia areata. Study-level information: The protocol delivered tofacitinib for 6 to 18 months, then withdrew it for 6 months.

Following RNA extraction, reverse transcription yielded cDNA that acted as the sequencing template. This table comes from immunoSEQ multiplex PCR, and its TCRdb copy is limited to in-frame clones, with some not included. The sample has about 160,000 clones, around three fifths seen once. V lost 8 bases to trimming and J lost 8 bases, with 16 bases between them. The CDR3 loop spans 13 amino acids. CDR1 GTSNPN and CDR2 SVGIG come from the germline V gene (reference sequence). As to treatment: oral pan-JAK inhibitor, 5-10 mg twice daily. PBMCs yielded sorted CD4+ and CD8+ T cells. Here the sequenced sample was CD4+ T cells sorted from blood, taken at week 4, from a patient treated with tofacitinib. The origin of this receptor is a human donor with alopecia areata. This sequence joins TRBV30 and TRBJ1-6; D might be TRBD1 (5 bases). This chain's CDR3 is CARSEGPYSPLHF. CDR3 bases: TGTGCCCGCTCCGAGGGACCGTATTCACCCCTCCACTTT. Full variable domain (rest looked up from reference TRBV30 and TRBJ1-6): SQTIHQWPATLVQPVGSPLSLECTVEGTSNPNLYWYRQAAGRGLQLLFYSVGIGQISSEVPQNLSASRPQDRQFILSSKKLLLSDSGFYLCARSEGPYSPLHFGNGTRLTVT.